Listed below are T cell receptor beta chains from one sample, sequenced in a study of a mutant IDH1 vaccine in newly diagnosed glioma. Clones were sequenced by immunoSEQ multiplex PCR, and TCRdb holds only the in-frame ones, with some missing. The table lists around 78,000 clones, 90% to 95% of them singletons. Their cognate antigens are unknown. The specimen comprised PBMCs, sampled from a glioma patient whose treatment included an IDH1 peptide vaccine. The receptor source for this set is a woman between 50 and 59 years old with glioma. Both conserved end residues are part of each CDR3. A D gene is named only where the DNA matches it firmly. The size entry is marked missing in some rows and otherwise reads once, few, many or a size class.

CATGHSNYGYTF	TGTGCCACCGGACATTCAAACTATGGCTACACCTTC	TRBJ1-2	-	TRBV28	-
CASSLSGTNTGELFF	TGTGCCAGCAGTTTAAGTGGAACGAACACCGGGGAGCTGTTTTTT	TRBJ2-2	once	TRBV28	-
CASSSTSADTQYF	TGTGCCAGCAGTTCGACTAGCGCAGATACGCAGTATTTT	TRBJ2-3	-	TRBV27	TRBD2
CASSLTTSGVRYEQYF	TGCGCCAGCAGCCTCACCACTAGCGGGGTCAGGTACGAGCAGTACTTC	TRBJ2-7	-	TRBV5-1	TRBD2
CANQKQIGKLGGRAYEQYF	TGTGCCAACCAGAAGCAAATTGGTAAATTGGGCGGGAGGGCCTACGAGCAGTACTTC	TRBJ2-7	-	TRBV21-1	-
CASSQIRTNYGYTF	TGCGCCAGCAGCCAGATCAGGACGAACTATGGCTACACCTTC	TRBJ1-2	-	TRBV4-1	-
CASSTGINQPQHF	TGTGCCAGTTCGACAGGGATTAATCAGCCCCAGCATTTT	TRBJ1-5	-	TRBV28	TRBD1
CASSSGSGGINSPLHF	TGTGCCAGCAGCAGCGGGTCGGGCGGGATTAATTCACCCCTCCACTTT	TRBJ1-6	once	TRBV9	-
CASSYSRDIAYEQYF	TGTGCCAGCAGTTACTCCCGGGACATAGCCTACGAGCAGTACTTC	TRBJ2-7	-	TRBV6-5	-
CAWSAGFLSGANVLTF	TGTGCCTGGAGTGCGGGATTCCTCTCTGGGGCCAACGTCCTGACTTTC	TRBJ2-6	-	TRBV30	-
CASSLVRLAGYEQYF	TGTGCCAGCAGCTTAGTAAGACTAGCGGGCTACGAGCAGTACTTC	TRBJ2-7	-	TRBV7-9	TRBD2
CASSLNRGSGNTIYF	TGTGCCAGCAGTCTCAACAGGGGCTCTGGAAACACCATATATTTT	TRBJ1-3	-	TRBV28	TRBD1
CASSLRSSGSHEQFF	TGTGCCAGCAGCTTGAGGTCTAGCGGGAGTCATGAGCAGTTCTTC	TRBJ2-1	-	TRBV5-5	TRBD2
CASSYSILAVTGELFF	TGTGCCAGCAGTTACTCGATACTAGCGGTTACCGGGGAGCTGTTTTTT	TRBJ2-2	-	TRBV6-5	TRBD2
CASSVGRDPHEQYF	TGTGCCAGTAGTGTTGGCAGGGACCCCCACGAGCAGTACTTC	TRBJ2-7	-	TRBV19	-
CASSLFGLAGFNEQFF	TGTGCCAGCAGCTTATTCGGACTAGCGGGGTTCAATGAGCAGTTCTTC	TRBJ2-1	-	TRBV7-6	TRBD2
CASRGEGQGGSYEQYF	TGTGCCAGCCGGGGGGAGGGGCAAGGTGGCTCCTACGAGCAGTACTTC	TRBJ2-7	-	TRBV27	TRBD2
CASSFGTAGTGELFF	TGCGCCAGCAGCTTCGGCACCGCGGGCACCGGGGAGCTGTTTTTT	TRBJ2-2	-	TRBV5-1	-
CASSQSGPVNTEAFF	TGCGCCAGCAGTCAATCGGGGCCGGTGAACACTGAAGCTTTCTTT	TRBJ1-1	-	TRBV23-1	-
CASPERPYEQYF	TGCGCCAGCCCCGAGAGACCCTACGAGCAGTACTTC	TRBJ2-7	-	TRBV5-1	-
CASSSPDRSAEAFF	TGTGCCAGCAGCTCGCCGGACAGGTCGGCTGAAGCTTTCTTT	TRBJ1-1	-	TRBV11-2	TRBD1
CASSQDRASEGYEQYF	TGCGCCAGCAGCCAAGATCGGGCGTCTGAGGGGTACGAGCAGTACTTC	TRBJ2-7	-	TRBV4-1	-
CASTSGSSYNEQFF	TGTGCCAGCACTAGCGGGAGCTCCTACAATGAGCAGTTCTTC	TRBJ2-1	-	TRBV2	TRBD2
CASSPLTGRADTQYF	TGTGCCAGCAGCCCACTGACAGGACGTGCGGATACGCAGTATTTT	TRBJ2-3	few	TRBV4-2	-
CASKGTGLGGELFF	TGTGCCAGCAAAGGGACAGGGCTTGGCGGGGAGCTGTTTTTT	TRBJ2-2	once	TRBV2	TRBD1
CASSLQDPQGTQYF	TGCGCCAGCAGCTTACAGGATCCCCAGGGGACCCAGTACTTC	TRBJ2-5	-	TRBV5-1	-